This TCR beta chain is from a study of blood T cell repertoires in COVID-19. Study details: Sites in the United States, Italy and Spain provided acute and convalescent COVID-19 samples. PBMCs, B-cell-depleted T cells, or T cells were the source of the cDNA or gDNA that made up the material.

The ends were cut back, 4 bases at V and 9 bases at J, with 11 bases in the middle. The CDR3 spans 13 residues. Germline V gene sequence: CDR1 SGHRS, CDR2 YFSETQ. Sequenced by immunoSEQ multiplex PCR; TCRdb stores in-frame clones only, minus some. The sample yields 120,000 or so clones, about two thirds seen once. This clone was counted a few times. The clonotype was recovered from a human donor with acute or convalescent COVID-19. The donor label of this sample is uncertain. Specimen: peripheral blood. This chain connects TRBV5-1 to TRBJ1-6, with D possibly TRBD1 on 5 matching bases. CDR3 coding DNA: TGCGCCAGCAGCGACCCGGGGGTTTCACCCCTCCACTTT. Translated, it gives CASSDPGVSPLHF.